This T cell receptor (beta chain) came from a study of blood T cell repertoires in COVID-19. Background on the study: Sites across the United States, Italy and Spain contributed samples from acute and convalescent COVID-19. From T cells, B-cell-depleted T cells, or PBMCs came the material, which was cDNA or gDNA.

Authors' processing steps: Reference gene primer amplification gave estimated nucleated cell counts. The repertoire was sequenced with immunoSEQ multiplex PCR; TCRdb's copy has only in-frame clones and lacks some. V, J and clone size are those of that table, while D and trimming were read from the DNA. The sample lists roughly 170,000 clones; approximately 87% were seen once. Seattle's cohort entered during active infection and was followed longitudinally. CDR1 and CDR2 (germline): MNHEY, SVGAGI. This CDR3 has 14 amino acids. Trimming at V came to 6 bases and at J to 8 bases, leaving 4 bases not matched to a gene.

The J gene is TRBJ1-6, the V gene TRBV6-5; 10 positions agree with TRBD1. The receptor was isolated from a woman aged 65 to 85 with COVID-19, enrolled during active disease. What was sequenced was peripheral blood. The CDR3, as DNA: TGTGCCAGCAGACGACAGGGGGCTTATTCACCCCTCCACTTT. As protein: CASRRQGAYSPLHF.